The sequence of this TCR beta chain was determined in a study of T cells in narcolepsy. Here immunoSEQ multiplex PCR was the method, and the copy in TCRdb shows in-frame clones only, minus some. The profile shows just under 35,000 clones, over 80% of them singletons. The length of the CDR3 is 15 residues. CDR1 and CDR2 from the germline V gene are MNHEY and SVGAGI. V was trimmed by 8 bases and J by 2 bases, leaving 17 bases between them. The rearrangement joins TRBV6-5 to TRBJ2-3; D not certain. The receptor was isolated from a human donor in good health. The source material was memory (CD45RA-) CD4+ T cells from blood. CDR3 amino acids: CASGRPTLSTDTQYF. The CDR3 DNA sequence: TGTGCCAGCGGGCGACCGACTTTGTCCACAGATACGCAGTATTTT.